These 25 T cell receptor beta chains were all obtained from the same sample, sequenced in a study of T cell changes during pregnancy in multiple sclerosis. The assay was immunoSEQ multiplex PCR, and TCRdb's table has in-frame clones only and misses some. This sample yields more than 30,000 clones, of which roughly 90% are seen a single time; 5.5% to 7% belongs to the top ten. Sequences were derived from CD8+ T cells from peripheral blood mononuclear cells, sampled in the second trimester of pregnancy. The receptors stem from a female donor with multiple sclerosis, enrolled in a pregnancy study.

The CDR3 bases are TGCGCCAGCAGCTTGGACTACTCCTACGAGCAGTACTTC. It codes for CASSLDYSYEQYF. The gene calls are TRBV5-1 and TRBJ2-7; D ambiguous. Between the trimmed V and J ends, which lost 0 bases and 0 bases, there was a span of 4 bases. In germline, CDR1 is SGHRS, CDR2 YFSETQ. There are 13 residues in the CDR3.

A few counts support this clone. The CDR3 bases are TGTGCCAGTACTGAGGGGGTTCAGCCCCAGCATTTT. It specifies CASTEGVQPQHF. The rearrangement uses TRBV19 and TRBJ1-5; a weak D match, TRBD1 (6 bases). The CDR3 runs to 12 residues. The germline V gene has CDR1 LNHDA and CDR2 SQIVND (reference sequence). V was pared by 7 bases and J by 6 bases, with 10 bases between.

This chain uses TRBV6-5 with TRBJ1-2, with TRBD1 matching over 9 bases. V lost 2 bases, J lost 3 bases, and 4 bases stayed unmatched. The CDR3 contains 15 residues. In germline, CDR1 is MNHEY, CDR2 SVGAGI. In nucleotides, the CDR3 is TGTGCCAGCAGTTACGGGACAGGGTTTTACTATGGCTACACCTTC. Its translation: CASSYGTGFYYGYTF.

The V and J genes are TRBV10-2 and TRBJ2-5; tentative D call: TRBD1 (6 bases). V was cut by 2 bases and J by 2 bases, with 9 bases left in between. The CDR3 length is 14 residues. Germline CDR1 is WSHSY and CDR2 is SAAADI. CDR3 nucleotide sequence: TGCGCCAGCAGTGAGGTACAGGGTCAAGAGACCCAGTACTTC. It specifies CASSEVQGQETQYF.

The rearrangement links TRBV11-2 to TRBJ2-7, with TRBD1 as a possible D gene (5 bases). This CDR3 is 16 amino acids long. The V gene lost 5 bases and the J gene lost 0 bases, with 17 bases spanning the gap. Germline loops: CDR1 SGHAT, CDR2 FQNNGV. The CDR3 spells CASSPAPLDSSYEQYF. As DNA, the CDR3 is TGTGCCAGCAGCCCAGCTCCCCTCGACAGCTCCTACGAGCAGTACTTC.

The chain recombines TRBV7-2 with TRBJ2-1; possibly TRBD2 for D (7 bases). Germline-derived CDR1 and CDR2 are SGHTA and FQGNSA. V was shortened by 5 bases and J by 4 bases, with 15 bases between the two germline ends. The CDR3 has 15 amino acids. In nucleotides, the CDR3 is TGTGCCAGCAGCCAACCCGGGGGGCCATACAATGAGCAGTTCTTC. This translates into CASSQPGGPYNEQFF.

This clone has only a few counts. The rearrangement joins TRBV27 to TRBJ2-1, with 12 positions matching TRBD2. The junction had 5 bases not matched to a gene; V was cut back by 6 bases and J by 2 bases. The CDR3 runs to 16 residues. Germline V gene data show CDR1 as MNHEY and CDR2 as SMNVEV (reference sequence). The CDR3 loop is CASRQTSGRTYNEQFF. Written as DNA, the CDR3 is TGTGCCAGCAGACAAACTAGCGGGAGGACCTACAATGAGCAGTTCTTC.

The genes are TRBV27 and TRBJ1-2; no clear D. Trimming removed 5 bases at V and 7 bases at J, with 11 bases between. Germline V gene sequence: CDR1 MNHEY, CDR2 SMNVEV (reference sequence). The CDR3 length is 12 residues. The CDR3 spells CASSAGLSGYTF. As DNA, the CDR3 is TGTGCCAGCAGTGCCGGTCTCTCTGGCTACACCTTC.

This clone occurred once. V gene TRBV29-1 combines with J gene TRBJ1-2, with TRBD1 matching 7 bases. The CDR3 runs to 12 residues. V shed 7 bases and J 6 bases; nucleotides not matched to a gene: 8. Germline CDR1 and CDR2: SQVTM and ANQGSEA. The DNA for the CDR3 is TGCAGCGCTGAGGGGGCGCGGGATGGCTACACCTTC. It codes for CSAEGARDGYTF.

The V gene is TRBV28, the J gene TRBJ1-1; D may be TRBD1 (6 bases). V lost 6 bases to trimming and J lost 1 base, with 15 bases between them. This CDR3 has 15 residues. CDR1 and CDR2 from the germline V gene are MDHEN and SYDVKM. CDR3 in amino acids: CASRPARQENTEAFF. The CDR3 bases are TGTGCCAGCAGACCGGCCAGACAGGAGAACACTGAAGCTTTCTTT.

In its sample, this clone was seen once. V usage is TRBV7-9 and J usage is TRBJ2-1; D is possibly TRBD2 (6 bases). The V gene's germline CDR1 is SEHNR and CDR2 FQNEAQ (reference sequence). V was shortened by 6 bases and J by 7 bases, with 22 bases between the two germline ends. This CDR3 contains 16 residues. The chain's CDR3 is CASSFTTGGGRNEQFF. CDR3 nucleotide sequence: TGTGCCAGCAGTTTTACCACTGGGGGAGGCAGGAATGAGCAGTTCTTC.

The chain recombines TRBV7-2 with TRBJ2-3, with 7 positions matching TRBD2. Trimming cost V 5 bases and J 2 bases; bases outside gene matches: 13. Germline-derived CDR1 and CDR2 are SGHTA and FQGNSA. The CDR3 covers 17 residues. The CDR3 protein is CASSPGEGREVTDTQYF. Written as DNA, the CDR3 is TGTGCCAGCAGCCCCGGCGAAGGGAGGGAGGTCACAGATACGCAGTATTTT.

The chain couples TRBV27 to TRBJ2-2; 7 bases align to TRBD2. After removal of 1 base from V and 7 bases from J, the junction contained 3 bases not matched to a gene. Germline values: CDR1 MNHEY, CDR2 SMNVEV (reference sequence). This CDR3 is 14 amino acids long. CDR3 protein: CASSLLGGSGELFF. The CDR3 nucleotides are TGTGCCAGCAGTTTATTGGGCGGGAGCGGGGAGCTGTTTTTT.

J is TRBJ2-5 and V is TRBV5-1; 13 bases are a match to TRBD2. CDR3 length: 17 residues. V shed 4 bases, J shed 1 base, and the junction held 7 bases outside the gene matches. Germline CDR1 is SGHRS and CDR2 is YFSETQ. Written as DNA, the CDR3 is TGCGCCAGCAGCCCGGGACTAGCGGGAACTATCCAAGAGACCCAGTACTTC. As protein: CASSPGLAGTIQETQYF.

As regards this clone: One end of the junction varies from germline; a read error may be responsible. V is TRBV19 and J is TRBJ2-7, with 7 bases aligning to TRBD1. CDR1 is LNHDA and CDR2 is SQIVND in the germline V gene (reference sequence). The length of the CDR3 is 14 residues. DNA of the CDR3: TGTGCCAGTAACGACAGGGACCCCTCCGACGAGCAGTACTTC. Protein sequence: CASNDRDPSDEQYF.

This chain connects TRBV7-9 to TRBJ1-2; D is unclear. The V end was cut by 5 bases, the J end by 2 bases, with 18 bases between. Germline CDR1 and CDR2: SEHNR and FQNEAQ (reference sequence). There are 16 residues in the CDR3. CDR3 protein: CASSRSGPVLNYGYTF. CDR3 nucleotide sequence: TGTGCCAGCAGCAGAAGCGGGCCAGTTTTGAACTATGGCTACACCTTC.

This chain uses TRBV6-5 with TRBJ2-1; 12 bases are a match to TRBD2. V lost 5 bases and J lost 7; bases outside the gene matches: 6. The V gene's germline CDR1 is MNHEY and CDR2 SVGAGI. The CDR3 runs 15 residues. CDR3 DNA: TGTGCCAGCAGTACGACTAGCGGGAGCCCAAATGAGCAGTTCTTC. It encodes CASSTTSGSPNEQFF.

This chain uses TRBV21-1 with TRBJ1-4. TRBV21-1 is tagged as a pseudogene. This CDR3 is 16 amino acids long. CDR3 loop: CASSSPPGRGNEKLFF. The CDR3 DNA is TGTGCCAGCAGCTCCCCGCCAGGGAGGGGAAATGAAAAACTGTTTTTT.

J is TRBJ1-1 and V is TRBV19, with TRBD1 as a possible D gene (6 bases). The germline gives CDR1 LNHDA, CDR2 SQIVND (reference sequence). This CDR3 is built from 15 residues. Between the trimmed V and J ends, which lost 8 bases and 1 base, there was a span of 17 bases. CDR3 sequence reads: CASGDTFRGNTEAFF. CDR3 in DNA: TGTGCCAGTGGGGACACCTTTAGAGGGAACACTGAAGCTTTCTTT. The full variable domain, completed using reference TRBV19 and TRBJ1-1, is DGGITQSPKYLFRKEGQNVTLSCEQNLNHDAMYWYRQDPGQGLRLIYYSQIVNDFQKGDIAEGYSVSREKKESFPLTVTSAQKNPTAFYLCASGDTFRGNTEAFFGQGTRLTVV.

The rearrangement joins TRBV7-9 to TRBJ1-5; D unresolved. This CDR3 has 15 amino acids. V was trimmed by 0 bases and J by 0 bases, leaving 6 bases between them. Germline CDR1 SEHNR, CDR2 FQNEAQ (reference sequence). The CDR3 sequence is CASSLASSSNQPQHF. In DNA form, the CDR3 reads TGTGCCAGCAGCTTAGCGTCGTCTAGCAATCAGCCCCAGCATTTT.

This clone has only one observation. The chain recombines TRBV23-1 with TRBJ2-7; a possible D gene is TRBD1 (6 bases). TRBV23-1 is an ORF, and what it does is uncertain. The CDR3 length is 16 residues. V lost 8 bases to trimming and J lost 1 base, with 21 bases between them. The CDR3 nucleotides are TGCGCCAGCCCGATACCTTCACAGGGACCTTCCTACGAGCAGTACTTC. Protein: CASPIPSQGPSYEQYF.

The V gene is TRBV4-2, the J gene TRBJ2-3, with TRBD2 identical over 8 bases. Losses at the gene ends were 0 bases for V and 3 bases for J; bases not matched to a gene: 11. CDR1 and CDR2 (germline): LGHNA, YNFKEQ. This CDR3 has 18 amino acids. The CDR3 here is CASSQDWASGYPTDTQYF. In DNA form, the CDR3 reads TGTGCCAGCAGCCAAGATTGGGCTAGCGGGTATCCTACAGATACGCAGTATTTT.

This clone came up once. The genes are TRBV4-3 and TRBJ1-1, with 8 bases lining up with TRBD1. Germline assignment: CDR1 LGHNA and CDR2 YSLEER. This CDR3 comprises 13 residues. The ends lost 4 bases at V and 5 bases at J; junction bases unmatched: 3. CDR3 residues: CASSPTGATEAFF. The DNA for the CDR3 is TGCGCCAGCAGCCCGACAGGGGCGACTGAAGCTTTCTTT.

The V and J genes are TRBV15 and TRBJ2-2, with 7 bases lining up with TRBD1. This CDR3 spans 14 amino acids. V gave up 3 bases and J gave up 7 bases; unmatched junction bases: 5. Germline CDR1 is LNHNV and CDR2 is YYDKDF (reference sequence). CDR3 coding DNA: TGTGCCACCAGCAGTGATGGACAGGTCGGGGAGCTGTTTTTT. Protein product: CATSSDGQVGELFF.

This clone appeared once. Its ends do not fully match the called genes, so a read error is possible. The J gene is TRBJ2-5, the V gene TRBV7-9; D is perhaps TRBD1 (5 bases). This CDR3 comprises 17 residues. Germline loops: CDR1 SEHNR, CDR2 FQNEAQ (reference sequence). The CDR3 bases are TGTGCCAGCACCTTAGGGATAGGGGATGCCCCGAGGTGGACCCAGTACTTC. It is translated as CASTLGIGDAPRWTQYF.